This record looks at one T cell receptor beta chain sequence and its context. As yet, its antigen is unknown. This record belongs to a study of cytomegalovirus exposure and HLA in healthy donors. Overall study findings and caveats: Within an earlier analysis, most TCR beta V segments proved productive either about 87% or about 30% of the time. CMV serostatus was the only recorded immune exposure for donors.

Germline V lookup: CDR1 PRHDT, CDR2 FYEKMQ (reference sequence). Trimming took off 6 bases at V and 3 bases at J, with 7 bases between the two ends. The CDR3 has 12 residues. It was with 60 Vbeta and 13 Jbeta primers that the PCR ran. Sequenced by immunoSEQ multiplex PCR; TCRdb stores in-frame clones only, minus some. The sample has about 85,000 clones, 70% to 80% seen once. This receptor was obtained from a woman between 45 and 60 years old in good health and CMV-seropositive. The chain has TRBV13 and TRBJ2-3; possibly TRBD2 for D (5 bases). The sample consisted of PBMCs. CDR3 nucleotides: TGTGCCAGCAGAACGGGGACAGATACGCAGTATTTT. Protein sequence: CASRTGTDTQYF.